This TCR beta chain was sequenced for a study of early T cells in non-severe SARS-CoV-2 infection. V was pared by 0 bases and J by 9 bases, with 5 bases of the junction left unmatched. The CDR3 loop spans 15 amino acids. Germline assignment: CDR1 GTSNPN and CDR2 SVGIG (reference sequence). TCRdb itself ran the 5' RACE reads through MiXCR, one entry per CDR3 protein. The sample has under 45,000 distinct CDR3 sequences, 5% to 6% seen once. This clonotype was detected many times. The sequencing used whole blood, collected at baseline. The source is an adult who was a healthcare worker with PCR-confirmed SARS-CoV-2 infection or an uninfected control (not recorded which). The chain recombines TRBV30 with TRBJ1-6; TRBD1 matches at 10 bases. CDR3 coding DNA: TGTGCCTGGAGTGTTACAGGGACAGGGGTTTCACCCCTCCACTTT. Its protein product is CAWSVTGTGVSPLHF.